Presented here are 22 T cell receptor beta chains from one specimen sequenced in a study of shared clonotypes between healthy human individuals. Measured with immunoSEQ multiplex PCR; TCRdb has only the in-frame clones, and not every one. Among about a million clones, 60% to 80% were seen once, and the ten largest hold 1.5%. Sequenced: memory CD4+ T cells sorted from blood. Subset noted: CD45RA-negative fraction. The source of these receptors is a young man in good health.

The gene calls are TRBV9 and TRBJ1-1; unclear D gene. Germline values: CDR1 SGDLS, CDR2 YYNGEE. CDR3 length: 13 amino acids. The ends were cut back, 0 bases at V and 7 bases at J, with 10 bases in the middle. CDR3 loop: CASSVALAGEAFF. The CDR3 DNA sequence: TGTGCCAGCAGCGTAGCGTTAGCGGGTGAAGCTTTCTTT.

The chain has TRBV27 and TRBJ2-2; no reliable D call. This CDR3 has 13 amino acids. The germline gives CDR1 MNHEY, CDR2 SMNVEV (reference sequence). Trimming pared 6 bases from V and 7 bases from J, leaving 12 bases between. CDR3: CASRFTAGGELFF. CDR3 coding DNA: TGTGCCAGCAGATTCACAGCAGGCGGGGAGCTGTTTTTT.

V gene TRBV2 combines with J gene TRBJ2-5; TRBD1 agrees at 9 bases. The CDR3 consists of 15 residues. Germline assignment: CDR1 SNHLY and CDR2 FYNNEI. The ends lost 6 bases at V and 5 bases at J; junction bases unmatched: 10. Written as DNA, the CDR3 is TGTGCCAGCAGCTACGCACAGGGGGCGAGGGAGACCCAGTACTTC. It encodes CASSYAQGARETQYF.

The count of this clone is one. The CDR3 reads CASSSGLAGNNEQFF. The CDR3 nucleotides are TGTGCCAGCAGCTCGGGACTAGCGGGGAACAATGAGCAGTTCTTC. J is TRBJ2-1 and V is TRBV5-4; 13 nucleotides align to TRBD2. The trim removed 3 bases at V and 5 bases at J, leaving 2 bases unmatched. Germline-derived CDR1 and CDR2 are SGHNT and YYREEE (reference sequence). The CDR3 sequence is 15 residues long. Based on the CDR3 plus reference TRBV5-4 and TRBJ2-1, the full variable domain is ETGVTQSPTHLIKTRGQQVTLRCSSQSGHNTVSWYQQALGQGPQFIFQYYREEENGRGNFPPRFSGLQFPNYSSELNVNALELDDSALYLCASSSGLAGNNEQFFGPGTRLTVL.

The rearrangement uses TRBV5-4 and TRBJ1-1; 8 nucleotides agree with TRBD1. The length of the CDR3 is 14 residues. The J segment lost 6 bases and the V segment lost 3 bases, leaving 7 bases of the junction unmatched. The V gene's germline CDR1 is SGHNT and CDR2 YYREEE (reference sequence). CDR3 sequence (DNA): TGTGCCAGCAGCTACAAGACAGGGGAAGCTGAAGCTTTCTTT. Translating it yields CASSYKTGEAEAFF.

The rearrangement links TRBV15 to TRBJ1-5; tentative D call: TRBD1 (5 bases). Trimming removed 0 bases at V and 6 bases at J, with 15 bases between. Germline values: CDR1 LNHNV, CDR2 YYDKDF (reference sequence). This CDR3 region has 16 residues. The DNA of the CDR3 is TGTGCCACCAGCAGAGAGAAGGGCCAAGGGGTTCAGCCCCAGCATTTT. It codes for CATSREKGQGVQPQHF.

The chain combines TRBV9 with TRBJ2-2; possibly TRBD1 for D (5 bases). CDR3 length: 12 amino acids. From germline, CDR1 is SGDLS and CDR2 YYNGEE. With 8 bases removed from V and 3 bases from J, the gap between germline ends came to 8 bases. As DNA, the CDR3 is TGTGCCAGTGGGGCCGACACCGGGGAGCTGTTTTTT. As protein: CASGADTGELFF.

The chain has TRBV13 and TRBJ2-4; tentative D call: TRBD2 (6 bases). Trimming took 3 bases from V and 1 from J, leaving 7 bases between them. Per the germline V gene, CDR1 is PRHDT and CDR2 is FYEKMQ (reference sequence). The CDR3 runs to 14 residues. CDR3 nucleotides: TGTGCCAGCAGCTTCCGGGGGGCCAAAAACATTCAGTACTTC. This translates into CASSFRGAKNIQYF.

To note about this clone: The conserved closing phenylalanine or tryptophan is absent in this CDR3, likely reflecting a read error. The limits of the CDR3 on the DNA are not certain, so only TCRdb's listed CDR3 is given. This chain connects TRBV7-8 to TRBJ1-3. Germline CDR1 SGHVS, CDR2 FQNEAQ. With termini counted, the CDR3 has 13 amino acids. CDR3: CASSPGAPGPHCM.

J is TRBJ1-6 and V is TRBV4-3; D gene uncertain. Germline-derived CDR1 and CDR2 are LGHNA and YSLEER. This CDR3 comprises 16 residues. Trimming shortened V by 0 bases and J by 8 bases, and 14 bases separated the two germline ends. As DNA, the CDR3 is TGCGCCAGCAGCCAAGACGTAGGGAACCTTTATTCACCCCTCCACTTT. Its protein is CASSQDVGNLYSPLHF.

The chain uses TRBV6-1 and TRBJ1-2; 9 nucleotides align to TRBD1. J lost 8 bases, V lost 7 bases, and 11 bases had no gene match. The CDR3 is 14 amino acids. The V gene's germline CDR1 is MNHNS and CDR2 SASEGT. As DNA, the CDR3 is TGTGCCAGCACTCCGGGACAGGGAACGAAAGGCTACACCTTC. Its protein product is CASTPGQGTKGYTF.

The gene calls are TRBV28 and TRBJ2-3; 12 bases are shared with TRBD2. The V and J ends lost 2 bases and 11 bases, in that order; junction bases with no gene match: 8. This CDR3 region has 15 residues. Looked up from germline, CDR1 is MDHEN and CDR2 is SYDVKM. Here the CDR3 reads CASSLSLAGGEEQYF. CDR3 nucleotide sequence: TGTGCCAGCAGTTTAAGTCTAGCGGGGGGGGAGGAGCAGTATTTT.

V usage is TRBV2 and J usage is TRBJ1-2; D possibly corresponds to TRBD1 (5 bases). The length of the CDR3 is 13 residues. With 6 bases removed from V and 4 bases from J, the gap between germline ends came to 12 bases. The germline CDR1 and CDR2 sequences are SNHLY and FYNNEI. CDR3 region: CASRAGTTYGYTF. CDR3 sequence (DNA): TGTGCCAGCAGAGCCGGGACCACCTATGGCTACACCTTC.

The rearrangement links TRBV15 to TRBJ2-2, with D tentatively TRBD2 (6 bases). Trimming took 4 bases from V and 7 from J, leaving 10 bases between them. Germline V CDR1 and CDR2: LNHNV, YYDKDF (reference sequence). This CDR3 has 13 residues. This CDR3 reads CATSIVGGGELFF. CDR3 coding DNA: TGTGCCACCAGCATCGTGGGGGGCGGGGAGCTGTTTTTT.

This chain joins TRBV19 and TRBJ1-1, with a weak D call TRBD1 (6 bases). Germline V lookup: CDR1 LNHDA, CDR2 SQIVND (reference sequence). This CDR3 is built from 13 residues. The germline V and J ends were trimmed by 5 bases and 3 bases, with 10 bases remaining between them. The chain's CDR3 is CASSRDTDTEAFF. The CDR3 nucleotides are TGTGCCAGTAGTCGGGACACAGACACTGAAGCTTTCTTT.

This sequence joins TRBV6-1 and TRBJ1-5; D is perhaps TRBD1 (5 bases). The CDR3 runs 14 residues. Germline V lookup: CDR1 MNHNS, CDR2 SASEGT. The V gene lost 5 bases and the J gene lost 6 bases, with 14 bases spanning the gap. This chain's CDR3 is CASSHGGGTQPQHF. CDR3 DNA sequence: TGTGCCAGCAGTCACGGGGGAGGGACTCAGCCCCAGCATTTT.

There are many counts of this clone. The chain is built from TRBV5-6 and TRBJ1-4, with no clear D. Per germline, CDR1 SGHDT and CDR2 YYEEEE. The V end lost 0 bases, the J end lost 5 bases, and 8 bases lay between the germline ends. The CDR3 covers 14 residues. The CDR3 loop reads CASSLARRNEKLFF. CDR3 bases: TGTGCCAGCAGCTTGGCGCGGAGGAATGAAAAACTGTTTTTT.

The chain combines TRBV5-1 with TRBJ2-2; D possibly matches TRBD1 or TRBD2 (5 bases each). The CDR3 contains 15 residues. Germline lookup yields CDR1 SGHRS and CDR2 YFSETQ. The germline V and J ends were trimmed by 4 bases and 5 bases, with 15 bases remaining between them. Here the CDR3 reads CASSPNSGPTGELFF. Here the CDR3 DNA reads TGCGCCAGCAGCCCAAACTCGGGACCTACCGGGGAGCTGTTTTTT.

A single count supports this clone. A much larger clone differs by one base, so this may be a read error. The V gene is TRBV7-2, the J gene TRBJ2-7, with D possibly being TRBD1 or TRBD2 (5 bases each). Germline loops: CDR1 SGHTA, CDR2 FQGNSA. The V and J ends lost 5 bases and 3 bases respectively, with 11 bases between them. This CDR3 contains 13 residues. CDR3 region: CASSRDGYYEQYF. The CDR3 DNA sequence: TGTGCCAGCAGCAGGGACGGATACTACGAGCAGTACTTC.

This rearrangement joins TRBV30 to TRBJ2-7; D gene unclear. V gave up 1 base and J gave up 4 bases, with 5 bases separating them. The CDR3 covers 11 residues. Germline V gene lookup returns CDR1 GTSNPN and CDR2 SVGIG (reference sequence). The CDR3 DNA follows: TGTGCCTGGAGTGCCGAATACGAGCAGTACTTC. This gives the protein CAWSAEYEQYF.

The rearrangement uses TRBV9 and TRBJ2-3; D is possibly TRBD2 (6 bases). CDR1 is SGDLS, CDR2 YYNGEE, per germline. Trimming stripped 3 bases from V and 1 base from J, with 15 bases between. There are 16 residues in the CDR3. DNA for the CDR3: TGTGCCAGCAGCGCTAAGCCGGGACTGGGCACAGATACGCAGTATTTT. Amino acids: CASSAKPGLGTDTQYF.

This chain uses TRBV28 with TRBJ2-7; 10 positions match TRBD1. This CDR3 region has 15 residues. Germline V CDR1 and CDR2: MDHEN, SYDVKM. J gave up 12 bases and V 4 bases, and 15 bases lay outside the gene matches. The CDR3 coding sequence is TGTGCCAGCAGTTCGCCGACAGGGGGCAAGTATGGTGGGTACTTC. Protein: CASSSPTGGKYGGYF.